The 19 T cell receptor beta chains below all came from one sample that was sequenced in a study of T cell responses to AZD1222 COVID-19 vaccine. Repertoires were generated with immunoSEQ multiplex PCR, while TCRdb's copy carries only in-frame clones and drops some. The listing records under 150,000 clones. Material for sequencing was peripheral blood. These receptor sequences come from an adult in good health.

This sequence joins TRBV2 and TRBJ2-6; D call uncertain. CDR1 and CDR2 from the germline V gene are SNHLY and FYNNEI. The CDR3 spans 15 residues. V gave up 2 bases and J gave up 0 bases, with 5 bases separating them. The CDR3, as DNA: TGTGCCAGCAGTGAACTGTCCTCTGGGGCCAACGTCCTGACTTTC. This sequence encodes CASSELSSGANVLTF.

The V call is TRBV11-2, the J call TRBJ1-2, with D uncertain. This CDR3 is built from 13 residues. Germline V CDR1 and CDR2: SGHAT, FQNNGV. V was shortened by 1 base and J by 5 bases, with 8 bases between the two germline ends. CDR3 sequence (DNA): TGTGCCAGCAGCTTAGGAAGGGATTATGGCTACACCTTC. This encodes CASSLGRDYGYTF.

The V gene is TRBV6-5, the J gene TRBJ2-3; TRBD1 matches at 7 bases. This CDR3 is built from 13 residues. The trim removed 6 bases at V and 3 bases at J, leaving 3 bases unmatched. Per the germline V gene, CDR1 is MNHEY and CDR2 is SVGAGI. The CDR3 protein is CASSRTGTDTQYF. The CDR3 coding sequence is TGTGCCAGCAGCCGGACAGGAACAGATACGCAGTATTTT.

The CDR3 DNA is TGTGCCAGCAGCGTAGAGGGTGGCGGGACAGACTTCCTTGGCTACACCTTC. Its translation: CASSVEGGGTDFLGYTF. The chain couples TRBV9 to TRBJ1-2, with 7 bases identical to TRBD1. The germline CDR1 and CDR2 sequences are SGDLS and YYNGEE. V shed 0 bases, J shed 7 bases, and the junction held 15 bases outside the gene matches. The CDR3 loop spans 17 amino acids. The entire variable domain, with the rest obtained from reference TRBV9 and TRBJ1-2, is as follows: DSGVTQTPKHLITATGQRVTLRCSPRSGDLSVYWYQQSLDQGLQFLIQYYNGEERAKGNILERFSAQQFPDLHSELNLSSLELGDSALYFCASSVEGGGTDFLGYTFGSGTRLTVV.

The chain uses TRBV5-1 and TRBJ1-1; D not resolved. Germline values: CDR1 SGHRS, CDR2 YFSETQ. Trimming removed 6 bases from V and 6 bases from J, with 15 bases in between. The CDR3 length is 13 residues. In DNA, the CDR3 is TGCGCCAGCAAACTGGAAGGTAGCCCTGAAGCTTTCTTT. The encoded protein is CASKLEGSPEAFF.

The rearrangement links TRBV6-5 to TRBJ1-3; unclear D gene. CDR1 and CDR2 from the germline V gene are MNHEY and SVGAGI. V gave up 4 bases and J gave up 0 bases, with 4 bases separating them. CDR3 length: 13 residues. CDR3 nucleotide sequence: TGTGCCAGCAGTTGGGGCTCTGGAAACACCATATATTTT. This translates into CASSWGSGNTIYF.

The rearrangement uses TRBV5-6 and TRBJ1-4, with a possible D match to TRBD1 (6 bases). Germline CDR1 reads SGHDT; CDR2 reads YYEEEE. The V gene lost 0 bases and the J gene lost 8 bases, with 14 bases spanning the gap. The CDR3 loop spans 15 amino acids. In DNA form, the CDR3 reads TGTGCCAGCAGCTTGGTTACAGGGAGGGAGGAAAAACTGTTTTTT. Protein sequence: CASSLVTGREEKLFF.

This chain's CDR3 is CASSNPRDNEQFF. As DNA, the CDR3 is TGTGCCAGCAGCAACCCCAGGGACAATGAGCAGTTCTTC. The V and J genes are TRBV21-1 and TRBJ2-1; the table's D call, TRBD1, was not checked against the DNA. TRBV21-1 is given as a pseudogene. The CDR3 is 13 amino acids.

In DNA, the CDR3 is TGTGCCAGCAGTTACCAGGGGATAGCTGAAGCTTTCTTT. The encoded protein is CASSYQGIAEAFF. The chain has TRBV6-5 and TRBJ1-1, with D possibly matching TRBD1 (6 bases). Germline V gene data show CDR1 as MNHEY and CDR2 as SVGAGI. This CDR3 comprises 13 residues. Trimming took 2 bases from V and 6 from J, leaving 10 bases between them.

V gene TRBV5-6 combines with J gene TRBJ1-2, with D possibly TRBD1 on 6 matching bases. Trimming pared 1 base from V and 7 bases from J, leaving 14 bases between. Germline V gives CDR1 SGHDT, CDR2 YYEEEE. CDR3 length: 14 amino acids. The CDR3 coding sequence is TGTGCCAGCAGCTTGACGCCGGGGGCTGGTGGCTACACCTTC. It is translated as CASSLTPGAGGYTF.

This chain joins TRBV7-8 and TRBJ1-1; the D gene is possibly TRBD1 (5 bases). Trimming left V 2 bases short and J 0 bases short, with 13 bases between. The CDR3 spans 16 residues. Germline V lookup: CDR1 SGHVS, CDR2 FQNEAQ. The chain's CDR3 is CASSLMETDMNTEAFF. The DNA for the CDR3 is TGTGCCAGCAGCTTAATGGAGACAGATATGAACACTGAAGCTTTCTTT.

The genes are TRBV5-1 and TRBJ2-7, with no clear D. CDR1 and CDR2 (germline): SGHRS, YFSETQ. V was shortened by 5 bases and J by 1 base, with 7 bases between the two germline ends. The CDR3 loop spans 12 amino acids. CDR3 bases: TGCGCCAGCAGGTCGACTTCCTACGAGCAGTACTTC. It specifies CASRSTSYEQYF.

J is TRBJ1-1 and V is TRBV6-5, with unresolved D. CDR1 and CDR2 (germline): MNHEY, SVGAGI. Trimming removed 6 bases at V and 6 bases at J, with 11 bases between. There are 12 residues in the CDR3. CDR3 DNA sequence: TGTGCCAGCAGAACGGGGTATTCTGAAGCTTTCTTT. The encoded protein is CASRTGYSEAFF.

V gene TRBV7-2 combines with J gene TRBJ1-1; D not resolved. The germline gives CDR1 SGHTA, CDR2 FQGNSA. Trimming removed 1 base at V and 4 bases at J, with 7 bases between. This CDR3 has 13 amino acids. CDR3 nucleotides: TGTGCCAGCAGCTTAGGGGGTACCACTGAAGCTTTCTTT. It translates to CASSLGGTTEAFF.

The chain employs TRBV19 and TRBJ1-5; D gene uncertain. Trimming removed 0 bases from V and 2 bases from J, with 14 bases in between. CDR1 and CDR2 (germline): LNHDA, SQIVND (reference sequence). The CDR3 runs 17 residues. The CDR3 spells CASSIDFWGVGNQPQHF. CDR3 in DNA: TGTGCCAGTAGTATAGATTTCTGGGGAGTGGGCAATCAGCCCCAGCATTTT.

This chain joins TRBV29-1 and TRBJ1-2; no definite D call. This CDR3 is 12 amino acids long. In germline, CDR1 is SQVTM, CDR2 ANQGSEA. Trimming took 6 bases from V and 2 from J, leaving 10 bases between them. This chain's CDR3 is CSVRTGNYGYTF. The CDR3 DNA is TGCAGCGTCCGGACGGGGAACTATGGCTACACCTTC.

In DNA form, the CDR3 reads TGTGCCAGCAGCTTTCAAGAGACCCAGTACTTC. Its protein is CASSFQETQYF. The V gene is TRBV11-2, the J gene TRBJ2-5; D is unclear. Germline V lookup: CDR1 SGHAT, CDR2 FQNNGV. This CDR3 is built from 11 residues. V shed 3 bases and J shed 2 bases, with 1 base lying between them.

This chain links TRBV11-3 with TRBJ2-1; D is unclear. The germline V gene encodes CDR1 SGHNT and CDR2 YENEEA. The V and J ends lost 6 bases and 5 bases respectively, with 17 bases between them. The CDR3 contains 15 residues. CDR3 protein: CASRSGTELNNEQFF. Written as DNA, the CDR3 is TGTGCCAGCAGAAGTGGAACAGAACTAAACAATGAGCAGTTCTTC.

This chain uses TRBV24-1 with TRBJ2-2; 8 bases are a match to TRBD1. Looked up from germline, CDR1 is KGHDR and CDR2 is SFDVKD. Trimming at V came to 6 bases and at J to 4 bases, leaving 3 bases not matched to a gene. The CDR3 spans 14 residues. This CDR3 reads CATSSQGATGELFF. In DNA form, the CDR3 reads TGTGCCACCAGTAGCCAGGGGGCCACCGGGGAGCTGTTTTTT.